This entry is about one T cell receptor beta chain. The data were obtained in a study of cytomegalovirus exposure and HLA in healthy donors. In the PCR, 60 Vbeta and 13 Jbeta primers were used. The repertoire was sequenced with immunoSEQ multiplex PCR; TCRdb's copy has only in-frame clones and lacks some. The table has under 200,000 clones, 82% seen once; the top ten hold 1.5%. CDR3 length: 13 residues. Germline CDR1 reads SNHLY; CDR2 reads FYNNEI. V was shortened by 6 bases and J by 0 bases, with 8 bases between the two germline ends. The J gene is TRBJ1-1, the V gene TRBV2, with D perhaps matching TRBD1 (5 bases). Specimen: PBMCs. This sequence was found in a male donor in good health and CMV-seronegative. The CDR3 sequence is CASRATVNTEAFF. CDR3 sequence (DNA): TGTGCCAGCAGGGCGACAGTGAACACTGAAGCTTTCTTT. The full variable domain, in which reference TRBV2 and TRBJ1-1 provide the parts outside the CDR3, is EPEVTQTPSHQVTQMGQEVILRCVPISNHLYFYWYRQILGQKVEFLVSFYNNEISEKSEIFDDQFSVERPDGSNFTLKIRSTKLEDSAMYFCASRATVNTEAFFGQGTRLTVV.